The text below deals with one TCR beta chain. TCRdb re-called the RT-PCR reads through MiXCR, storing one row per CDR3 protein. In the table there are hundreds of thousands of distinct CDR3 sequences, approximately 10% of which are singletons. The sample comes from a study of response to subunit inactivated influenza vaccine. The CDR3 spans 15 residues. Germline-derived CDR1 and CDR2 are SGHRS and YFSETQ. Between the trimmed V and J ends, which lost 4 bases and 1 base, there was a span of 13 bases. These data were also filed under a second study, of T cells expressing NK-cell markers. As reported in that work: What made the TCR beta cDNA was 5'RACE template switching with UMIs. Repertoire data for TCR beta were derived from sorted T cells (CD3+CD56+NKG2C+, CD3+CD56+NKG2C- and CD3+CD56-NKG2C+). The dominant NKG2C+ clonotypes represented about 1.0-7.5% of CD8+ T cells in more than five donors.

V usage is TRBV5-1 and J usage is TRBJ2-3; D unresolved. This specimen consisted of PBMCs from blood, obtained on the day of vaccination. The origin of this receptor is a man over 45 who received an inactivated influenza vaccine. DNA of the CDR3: TGCGCCAGCAGCATCCTGGTGGGTGGCACAGATACGCAGTATTTT. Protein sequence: CASSILVGGTDTQYF.